The sequence of this TCR beta chain was determined in a study of CD8 T cells in ankylosing spondylitis (dated by TCRdb to 2016 to 2017). Background for the entire study: The study set out to find disease-linked TCR variants by profiling T cell receptor beta repertoires in ankylosing spondylitis patients and healthy donors. The full study cohort comprised 25 ankylosing spondylitis patients and approximately 100 healthy donors. Peripheral blood was sampled, and synovial fluid was also collected from ankylosing spondylitis patients.

Study-level results and caveats: A TCR beta motif of seven or eight highly homologous amino acid variants appeared characteristic of blood from ankylosing spondylitis patients. Some motif variants were previously reported in synovial fluid and blood of reactive arthritis patients, suggesting common disease-initiation mechanisms. In peripheral blood, the disease-linked clones were found at relatively low frequencies and had a CD8+ phenotype. According to the report, matched synovial fluid samples from ankylosing spondylitis patients were significantly enriched for the disease-linked clones.

After removal of 0 bases from V and 4 bases from J, the junction retains 7 bases not matched to a gene. The CDR1 and CDR2 encoded by the germline V gene are SGDLS and YYNGEE. Taken from cysteine to phenylalanine, the CDR3 has 16 residues. CDR3 DNA only is kept here, 48 bases in frame from base 1. In this sample, this clonotype turned up many times. No cognate antigen has been identified for it. Per-base qualities were not stored, and no clone one base away is much larger. The data were produced on an Illumina HiSeq 2500. Quantitative 5'-RACE with molecular barcodes was used to prepare TCR beta libraries. On the authors' methods: To identify disease-linked TCR variants, a new computational method was used, one built on a probabilistic model of VDJ rearrangement. The public reads were quality trimmed at Q25 with fastp and then assembled into clones with MiXCR by TCRdb, keeping productive beta chains. CDR3 protein sequences are deduplicated, and each keeps its most common genes and DNA. TCRdb, not the authors, supplied the V and J calls. This sample has about 42,000 distinct CDR3 sequences in its table, and more than 3% of those were observed once. The ten largest clones capture about 4% of the sample.

What was sequenced was blood, either unsorted or a sorted T cell fraction (not recorded which). The TCR originated in a female donor with ankylosing spondylitis or in good health (not recorded which). The chain is assembled from TRBV9 and TRBJ2-1, with 7 middle bases fitting TRBD1. The encoded CDR3 is CASSVDEGARYNEQFF. The bases read TGTGCCAGCAGCGTAGATGAGGGGGCGAGGTACAATGAGCAGTTCTTC.